The 19 T cell receptor beta chains presented below share a single source sample, sequenced in a study of shared clonotypes between healthy human individuals. The method was immunoSEQ multiplex PCR; TCRdb's version includes in-frame clones alone and lacks a portion of them. Seen here are some 2,000,000 clones, roughly 94% observed once, and the top ten hold more than 0.1%. Specimen: naive CD4+ T cells sorted from blood. Subset described: CD45RA+ positively selected. The receptors derive from a man between 18 and 29 years old in good health.

The chain carries TRBV30 and TRBJ1-5; 8 positions agree with TRBD1. The CDR3 covers 13 residues. V trimming: 2 bases; J trimming: 7 bases; junction bases outside the gene matches: 4. Germline V CDR1 and CDR2: GTSNPN, SVGIG (reference sequence). The CDR3 sequence: CAWSTGGKQPQHF. The DNA for the CDR3 is TGTGCCTGGAGTACAGGGGGAAAACAGCCCCAGCATTTT.

The genes are TRBV27 and TRBJ2-7; 7 nucleotides line up with TRBD1. CDR1 is MNHEY and CDR2 is SMNVEV in the germline V gene (reference sequence). CDR3 length: 14 amino acids. Trimming took 6 bases from V and 4 from J; bases not matched to a gene: 9. The CDR3, as DNA: TGTGCCAGCAGGAACTCCGGGACAGATTACGAGCAGTACTTC. Amino acid sequence: CASRNSGTDYEQYF.

This chain links TRBV2 with TRBJ2-6; 7 bases fit TRBD2. In germline, CDR1 is SNHLY, CDR2 FYNNEI. This CDR3 contains 16 residues. The trim removed 2 bases at V and 0 bases at J, leaving 1 base unmatched. The CDR3 here is CASSESGISGANVLTF. CDR3 nucleotide sequence: TGTGCCAGCAGTGAAAGCGGGATCTCTGGGGCCAACGTCCTGACTTTC.

V is TRBV6-5 and J is TRBJ2-1; 9 bases line up with TRBD1. Trimming at V came to 6 bases and at J to 9 bases, leaving 9 bases not matched to a gene. The germline CDR1 and CDR2 sequences are MNHEY and SVGAGI. The CDR3 runs 14 residues. The CDR3 DNA sequence: TGTGCCAGCAGAGCCCCGGACAGGGGCTTTGAGCAGTTCTTC. Translated: CASRAPDRGFEQFF.

J is TRBJ1-2 and V is TRBV2; a weak D match, TRBD1 (6 bases). Germline loops: CDR1 SNHLY, CDR2 FYNNEI. Trimming stripped 4 bases from V and 0 bases from J, with 18 bases between. The CDR3 spans 17 residues. CDR3 sequence (DNA): TGTGCCAGCAGTGGAGGGGGGCTGGGTACGGCTAACTATGGCTACACCTTC. This codes for CASSGGGLGTANYGYTF.

This chain uses TRBV5-1 with TRBJ2-5; possibly TRBD1 or TRBD2 for D (5 bases each). V dropped 0 bases and J dropped 5 bases, with 17 bases sitting between them. Germline values: CDR1 SGHRS, CDR2 YFSETQ. The CDR3 runs to 16 residues. Written as DNA, the CDR3 is TGCGCCAGCAGCTTGGCCGTCGCGGCAGGGAGCGAGACCCAGTACTTC. Translation: CASSLAVAAGSETQYF.

The chain links TRBV4-1 to TRBJ2-7; 10 bases are shared with TRBD1. Germline CDR1 and CDR2: MGHRA and YSYEKL. The CDR3 has 18 residues. Trimming at V came to 0 bases and at J to 5 bases, leaving 13 bases not matched to a gene. The CDR3 DNA reads TGCGCCAGCAGCCAAGATTCCCCCTCACCGGGACAGGGGAACGAGCAGTACTTC. Translated: CASSQDSPSPGQGNEQYF.

This clone occurred once. The chain employs TRBV7-9 and TRBJ1-6; 9 positions agree with TRBD1. Losses at the gene ends were 4 bases for V and 4 bases for J; bases not matched to a gene: 14. Per the germline V gene, CDR1 is SEHNR and CDR2 is FQNEAQ (reference sequence). CDR3 size: 19 residues. The CDR3 sequence: CASSSQYRDRVQYNSPLHF. CDR3 bases: TGTGCCAGCAGCTCACAGTATCGGGACAGGGTTCAGTATAATTCACCCCTCCACTTT.

The J gene is TRBJ1-2, the V gene TRBV19, with 8 bases aligning to TRBD1. The CDR3 extends over 16 amino acids. CDR1 is LNHDA, CDR2 SQIVND, per germline (reference sequence). V was pared by 5 bases and J by 4 bases, with 12 bases of the junction left unmatched. The CDR3 sequence: CASSPGQGAMGYGYTF. DNA of the CDR3: TGTGCCAGTAGTCCTGGACAGGGCGCTATGGGCTATGGCTACACCTTC.

This chain joins TRBV7-8 and TRBJ1-2, with 10 bases fitting TRBD1. The CDR3 is made up of 17 amino acids. The V segment lost 3 bases and the J segment 6 bases; nucleotides outside the gene matches: 13. Germline assignment: CDR1 SGHVS and CDR2 FQNEAQ. CDR3 in amino acids: CASSLPVGTGVAHGYTF. The CDR3 nucleotides are TGTGCCAGCAGCTTGCCCGTGGGGACAGGGGTGGCGCATGGCTACACCTTC.

The chain couples TRBV5-1 to TRBJ2-3, with D possibly being TRBD1 or TRBD2 (5 bases each). The ends were cut back, 7 bases at V and 3 bases at J, with 27 bases in the middle. From germline, CDR1 is SGHRS and CDR2 YFSETQ. CDR3 length equals 18 residues. The CDR3 DNA is TGCGCCAGCGCAGCTCCGGGACGGACCCTTCTGTCTACAGATACGCAGTATTTT. This sequence encodes CASAAPGRTLLSTDTQYF.

V usage is TRBV7-8 and J usage is TRBJ1-6; D is unresolved. The CDR3 length is 16 residues. Germline lookup yields CDR1 SGHVS and CDR2 FQNEAQ. Trimming pared 1 base from V and 6 bases from J, leaving 13 bases between. Here the CDR3 DNA reads TGTGCCAGCAGCTTAGGAGCACCTAACTCTAATTCACCCCTCCACTTT. Its protein is CASSLGAPNSNSPLHF.

The chain uses TRBV29-1 and TRBJ2-1, with D perhaps being TRBD1 or TRBD2 (5 bases each). This CDR3 has 18 amino acids. The V gene lost 8 bases and the J gene lost 3 bases, with 29 bases spanning the gap. Germline V gene sequence: CDR1 SQVTM, CDR2 ANQGSEA. CDR3 coding DNA: TGCAGCACCACAGTCGGGGCCGGTCATCTAGGGAGCTACAATGAGCAGTTCTTC. Its translation: CSTTVGAGHLGSYNEQFF.

This chain connects TRBV11-3 to TRBJ1-1; no clear D. Germline CDR1 reads SGHNT; CDR2 reads YENEEA. CDR3 length equals 16 residues. The V and J ends lost 2 bases and 4 bases respectively, with 17 bases between them. The CDR3 nucleotides are TGTGCCAGCAGCTTATACGGAGATCCACGAGGCACTGAAGCTTTCTTT. This codes for CASSLYGDPRGTEAFF. The full variable domain, rest sourced from reference TRBV11-3 and TRBJ1-1, is EAGVVQSPRYKIIEKKQPVAFWCNPISGHNTLYWYLQNLGQGPELLIRYENEEAVDDSQLPKDRFSAERLKGVDSTLKIQPAELGDSAVYLCASSLYGDPRGTEAFFGQGTRLTVV.

This chain uses TRBV7-2 with TRBJ2-7; D perhaps matches TRBD2 (6 bases). The germline V and J ends were trimmed by 4 bases and 0 bases, with 10 bases remaining between them. The germline CDR1 and CDR2 sequences are SGHTA and FQGNSA. The CDR3 runs 14 residues. In nucleotides, the CDR3 is TGTGCCAGCAGCTCGAGCGGGTTCTCCTACGAGCAGTACTTC. Residues: CASSSSGFSYEQYF.

Concerning this clone itself: At the DNA level, this CDR3 is encoded by other sequences in the same sample as well. This chain joins TRBV11-2 and TRBJ1-4; 9 bases match TRBD1. V trimming: 1 base; J trimming: 7 bases; junction bases outside the gene matches: 1. The CDR3 is 14 residues long. Germline V gives CDR1 SGHAT, CDR2 FQNNGV. The CDR3 here is CASSLGQGGEKLFF. The CDR3 DNA reads TGTGCCAGCAGCTTAGGACAGGGGGGTGAAAAACTGTTTTTT.

The V call is TRBV6-1, the J call TRBJ2-2; D gene unclear. The CDR3 length is 14 residues. Per germline, CDR1 MNHNS and CDR2 SASEGT. V was clipped by 6 bases and J by 3 bases, with 11 bases between them. The CDR3 loop is CASSAGSYTGELFF. CDR3 sequence (DNA): TGTGCCAGCAGCGCCGGGTCCTACACCGGGGAGCTGTTTTTT.

This chain's CDR3 is CASTLTSQNIQYF. CDR3 bases: TGTGCCAGCACCCTGACCAGCCAAAACATTCAGTACTTC. The J gene is TRBJ2-4, the V gene TRBV11-2; D unclear. V was pared by 7 bases and J by 5 bases, with 12 bases between. This CDR3 contains 13 residues. The V gene's germline CDR1 is SGHAT and CDR2 FQNNGV.

This clone was observed once. V and J are TRBV5-1 and TRBJ2-3; no reliable D call. The CDR3 runs 14 residues. Germline V gene lookup returns CDR1 SGHRS and CDR2 YFSETQ. The germline V and J ends were trimmed by 0 bases and 2 bases, with 7 bases remaining between them. The CDR3 region is CASSLDGITDTQYF. The CDR3 DNA reads TGCGCCAGCAGCTTGGATGGCATCACAGATACGCAGTATTTT.